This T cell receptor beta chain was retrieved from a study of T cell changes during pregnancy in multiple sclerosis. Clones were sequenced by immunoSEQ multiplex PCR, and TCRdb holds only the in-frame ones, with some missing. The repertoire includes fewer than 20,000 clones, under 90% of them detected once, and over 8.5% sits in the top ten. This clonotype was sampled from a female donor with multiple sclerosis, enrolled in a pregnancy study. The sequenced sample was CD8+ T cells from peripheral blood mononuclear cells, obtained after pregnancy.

The CDR3 DNA reads TGTGCCAGTAGTAGACAGGGTGAGCAGTACTTC. Translating it yields CASSRQGEQYF. V is TRBV19 and J is TRBJ2-7; 7 bases line up with TRBD1. With V trimmed by 4 bases and J by 7 bases, 1 base remained unmatched. This CDR3 is built from 11 residues. CDR1 is LNHDA and CDR2 is SQIVND in the germline V gene (reference sequence). Full variable domain (outside the CDR3, taken from reference TRBV19 and TRBJ2-7): DGGITQSPKYLFRKEGQNVTLSCEQNLNHDAMYWYRQDPGQGLRLIYYSQIVNDFQKGDIAEGYSVSREKKESFPLTVTSAQKNPTAFYLCASSRQGEQYFGPGTRLTVT.